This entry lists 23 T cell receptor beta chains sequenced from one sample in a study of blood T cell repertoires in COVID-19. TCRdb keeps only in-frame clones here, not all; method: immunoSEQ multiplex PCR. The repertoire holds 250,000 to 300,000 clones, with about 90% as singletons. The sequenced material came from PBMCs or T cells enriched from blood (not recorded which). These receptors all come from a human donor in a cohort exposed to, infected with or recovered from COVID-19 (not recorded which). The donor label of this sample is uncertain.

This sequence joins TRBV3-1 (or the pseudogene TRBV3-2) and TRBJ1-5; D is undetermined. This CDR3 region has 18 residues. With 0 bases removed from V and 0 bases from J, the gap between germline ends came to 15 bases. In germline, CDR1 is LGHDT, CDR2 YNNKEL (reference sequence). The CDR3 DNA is TGTGCCAGCAGCCAAGATTCCCCTGCAGACTATAGCAATCAGCCCCAGCATTTT. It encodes CASSQDSPADYSNQPQHF.

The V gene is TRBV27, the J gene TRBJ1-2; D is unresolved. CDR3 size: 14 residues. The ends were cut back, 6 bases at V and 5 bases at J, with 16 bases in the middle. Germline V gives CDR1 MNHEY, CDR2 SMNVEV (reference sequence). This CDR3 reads CASSKDSGLYGYTF. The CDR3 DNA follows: TGTGCCAGCAGCAAGGACTCAGGATTATATGGCTACACCTTC.

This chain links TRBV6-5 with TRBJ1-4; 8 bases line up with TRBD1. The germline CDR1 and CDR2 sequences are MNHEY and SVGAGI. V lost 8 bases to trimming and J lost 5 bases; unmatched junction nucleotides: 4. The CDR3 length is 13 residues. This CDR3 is CASRGTGNEKLFF. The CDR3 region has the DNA TGTGCCAGCCGAGGGACAGGAAATGAAAAACTGTTTTTT.

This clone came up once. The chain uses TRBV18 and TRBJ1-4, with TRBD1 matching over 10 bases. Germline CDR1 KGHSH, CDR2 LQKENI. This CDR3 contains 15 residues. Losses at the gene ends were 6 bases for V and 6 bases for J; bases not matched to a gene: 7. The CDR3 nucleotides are TGTGCCAGCTCCCCCGGGACAGGGGACCATGAAAAACTGTTTTTT. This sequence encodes CASSPGTGDHEKLFF.

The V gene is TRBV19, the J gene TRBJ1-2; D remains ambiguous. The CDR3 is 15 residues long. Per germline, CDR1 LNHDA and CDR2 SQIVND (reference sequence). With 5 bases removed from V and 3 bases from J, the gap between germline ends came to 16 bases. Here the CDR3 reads CASSATGSAYYGYTF. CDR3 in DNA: TGTGCCAGTAGTGCGACCGGGAGCGCGTACTATGGCTACACCTTC.

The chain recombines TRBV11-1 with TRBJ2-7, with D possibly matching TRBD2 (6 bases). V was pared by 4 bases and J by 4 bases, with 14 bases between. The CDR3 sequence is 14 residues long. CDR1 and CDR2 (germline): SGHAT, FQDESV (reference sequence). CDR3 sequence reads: CASSSWGVGYEQYF. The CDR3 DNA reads TGTGCCAGCAGCTCCTGGGGGGTTGGGTACGAGCAGTACTTC.

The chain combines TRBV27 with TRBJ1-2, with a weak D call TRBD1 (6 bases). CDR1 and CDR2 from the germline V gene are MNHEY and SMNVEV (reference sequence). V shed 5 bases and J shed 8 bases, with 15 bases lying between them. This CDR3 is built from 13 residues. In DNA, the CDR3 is TGTGCCAGCAGTCTTAATGGGGGCCGGGGCTACACCTTC. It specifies CASSLNGGRGYTF.

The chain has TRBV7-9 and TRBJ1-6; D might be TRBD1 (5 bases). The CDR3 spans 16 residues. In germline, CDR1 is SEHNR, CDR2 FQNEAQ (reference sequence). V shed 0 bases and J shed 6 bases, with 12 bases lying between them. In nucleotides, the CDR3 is TGTGCCAGCAGCTTAGCACAGGAATGGCGTAATTCACCCCTCCACTTT. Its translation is CASSLAQEWRNSPLHF.

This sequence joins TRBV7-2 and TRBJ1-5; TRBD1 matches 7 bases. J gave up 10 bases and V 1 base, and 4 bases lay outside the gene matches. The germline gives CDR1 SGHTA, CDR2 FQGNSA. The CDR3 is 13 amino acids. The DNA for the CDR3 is TGTGCCAGCAGCTTAGGACAGGGTAATCCCCAGCATTTT. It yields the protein CASSLGQGNPQHF.

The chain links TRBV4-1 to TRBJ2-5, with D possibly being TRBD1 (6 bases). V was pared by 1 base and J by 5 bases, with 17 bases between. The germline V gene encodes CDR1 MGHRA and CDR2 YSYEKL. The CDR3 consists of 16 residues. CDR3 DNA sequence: TGCGCCAGCAGCCAAGCCTGGGGCGGCACAGGGGAGACCCAGTACTTC. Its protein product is CASSQAWGGTGETQYF.

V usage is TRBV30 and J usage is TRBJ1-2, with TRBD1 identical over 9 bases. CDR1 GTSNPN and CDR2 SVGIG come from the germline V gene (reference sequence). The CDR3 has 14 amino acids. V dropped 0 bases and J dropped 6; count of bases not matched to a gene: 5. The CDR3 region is CAWSVQGARHGYTF. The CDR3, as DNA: TGTGCCTGGAGTGTACAGGGGGCGAGACATGGCTACACCTTC.

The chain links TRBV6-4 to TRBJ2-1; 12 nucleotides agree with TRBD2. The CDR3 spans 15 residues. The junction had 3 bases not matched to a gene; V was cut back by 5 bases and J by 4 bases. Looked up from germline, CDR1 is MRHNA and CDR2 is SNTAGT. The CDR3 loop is CASSSLAGGYNEQFF. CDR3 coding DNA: TGTGCCAGCAGTTCCCTAGCGGGGGGGTACAATGAGCAGTTCTTC.

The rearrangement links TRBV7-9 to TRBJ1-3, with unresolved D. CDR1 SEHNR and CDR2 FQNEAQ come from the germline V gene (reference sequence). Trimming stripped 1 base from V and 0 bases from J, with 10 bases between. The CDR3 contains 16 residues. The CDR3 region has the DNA TGTGCCAGCAGCTTAGTCGTCGGGATCTCTGGAAACACCATATATTTT. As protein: CASSLVVGISGNTIYF.

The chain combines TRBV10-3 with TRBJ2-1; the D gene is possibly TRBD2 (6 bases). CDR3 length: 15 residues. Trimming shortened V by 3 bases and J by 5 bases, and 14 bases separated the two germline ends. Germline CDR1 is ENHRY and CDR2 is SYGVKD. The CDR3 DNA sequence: TGTGCCATCAGTGAAGGAGTTGGGGGGAACAATGAGCAGTTCTTC. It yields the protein CAISEGVGGNNEQFF.

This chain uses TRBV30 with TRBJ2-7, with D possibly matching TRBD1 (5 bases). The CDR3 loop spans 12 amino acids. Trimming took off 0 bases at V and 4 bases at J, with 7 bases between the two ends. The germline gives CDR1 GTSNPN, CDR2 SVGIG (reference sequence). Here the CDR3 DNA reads TGTGCCTGGAGTGTGACAGAATACGAGCAGTACTTC. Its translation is CAWSVTEYEQYF.

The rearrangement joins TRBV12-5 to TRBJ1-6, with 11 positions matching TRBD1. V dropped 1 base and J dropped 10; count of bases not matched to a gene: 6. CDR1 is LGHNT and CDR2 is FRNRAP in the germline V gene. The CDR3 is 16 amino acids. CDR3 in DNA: TGTGCTAGTGGTTTGGATGTGGGGACAGGGGGGTCACCCCTCCACTTT. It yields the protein CASGLDVGTGGSPLHF.

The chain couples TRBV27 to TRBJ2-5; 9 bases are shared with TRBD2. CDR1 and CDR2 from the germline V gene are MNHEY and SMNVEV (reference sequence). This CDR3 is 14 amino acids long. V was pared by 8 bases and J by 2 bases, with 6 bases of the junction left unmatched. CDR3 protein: CASQDLAGQETQYF. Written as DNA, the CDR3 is TGTGCCAGCCAGGATCTAGCGGGACAAGAGACCCAGTACTTC.

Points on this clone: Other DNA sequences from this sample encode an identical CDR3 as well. CDR3 region: CASRGTGGTEAFF. The DNA for the CDR3 is TGTGCCAGCAGGGGGACAGGGGGCACTGAAGCTTTCTTT. The chain recombines TRBV2 with TRBJ1-1; 11 nucleotides align to TRBD1. The ends lost 6 bases at V and 4 bases at J; junction bases unmatched: 1. Germline-derived CDR1 and CDR2 are SNHLY and FYNNEI. The CDR3 is 13 residues long.

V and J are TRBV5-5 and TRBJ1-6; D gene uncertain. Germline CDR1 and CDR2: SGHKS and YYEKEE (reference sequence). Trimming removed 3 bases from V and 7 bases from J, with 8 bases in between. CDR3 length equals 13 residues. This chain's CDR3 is CASSYLLNSPLHF. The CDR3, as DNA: TGTGCCAGCAGCTACTTACTAAATTCACCCCTCCACTTT.

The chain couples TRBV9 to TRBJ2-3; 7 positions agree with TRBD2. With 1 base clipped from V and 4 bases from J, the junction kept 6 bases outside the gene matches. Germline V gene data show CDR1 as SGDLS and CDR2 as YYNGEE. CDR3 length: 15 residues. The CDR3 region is CASSVQSGVADTQYF. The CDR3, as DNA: TGTGCCAGCAGCGTACAGAGCGGGGTGGCAGATACGCAGTATTTT.

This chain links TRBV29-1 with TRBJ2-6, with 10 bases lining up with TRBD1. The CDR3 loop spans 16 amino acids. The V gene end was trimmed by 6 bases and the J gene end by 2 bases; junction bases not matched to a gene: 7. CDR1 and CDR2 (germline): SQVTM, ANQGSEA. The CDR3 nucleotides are TGCAGCGTCGACGACAGGGGGCTAACTGGGGCCAACGTCCTGACTTTC. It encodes CSVDDRGLTGANVLTF.

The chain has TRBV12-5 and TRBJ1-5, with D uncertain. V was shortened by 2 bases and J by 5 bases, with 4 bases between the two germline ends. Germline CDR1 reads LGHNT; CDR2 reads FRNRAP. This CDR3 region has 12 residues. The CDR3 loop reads CASGLTDQPQHF. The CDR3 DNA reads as TGTGCTAGTGGTTTGACAGATCAGCCCCAGCATTTT.

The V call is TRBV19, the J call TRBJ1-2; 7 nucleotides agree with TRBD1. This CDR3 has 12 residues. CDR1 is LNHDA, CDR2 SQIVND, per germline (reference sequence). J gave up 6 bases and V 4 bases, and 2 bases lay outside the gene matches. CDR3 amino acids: CASSTTGNGYTF. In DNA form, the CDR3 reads TGTGCCAGTAGTACGACAGGGAATGGCTACACCTTC. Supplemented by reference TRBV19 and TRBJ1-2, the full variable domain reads DGGITQSPKYLFRKEGQNVTLSCEQNLNHDAMYWYRQDPGQGLRLIYYSQIVNDFQKGDIAEGYSVSREKKESFPLTVTSAQKNPTAFYLCASSTTGNGYTFGSGTRLTVV.